This TCR beta chain was captured in a study of cytomegalovirus exposure and HLA in healthy donors. The table lists this clone with a count of one. V was shortened by 0 bases and J by 7 bases, with 15 bases between the two germline ends. Germline V gene lookup returns CDR1 SGHNT and CDR2 YYREEE (reference sequence). The CDR3 totals 15 residues. With 60 Vbeta and 13 Jbeta primers, the PCR was carried out. The table came from immunoSEQ multiplex PCR; TCRdb's copy has only in-frame clones and leaves some out. The top ten clones hold roughly 8% of a sample with roughly 100,000 clones, approximately 82% of them seen once.

The receptor was derived from a man between 40 and 49 years old in good health and CMV-seropositive. The chain combines TRBV5-4 with TRBJ2-3, with D tentatively TRBD1 (6 bases). The sequenced sample consisted of PBMCs. The chain's CDR3 is CASSLGGGHEYTQYF. CDR3 nucleotides: TGTGCCAGCAGCTTGGGTGGGGGCCATGAGTATACGCAGTATTTT.